The T cell receptor (beta chain) under discussion was sequenced for a study of identical twins. General study results and limits: Beta out-of-frame sequences displayed a weaker excess of sharing between twins. Insertions were fewer in abundant cord blood beta clonotypes, whereas memory repertoires showed none of this pattern.

In TCRdb, the 5' RACE reads were re-called with MiXCR into one record per CDR3 protein. The sample holds roughly 200,000 distinct CDR3 sequences, approximately 15% seen once. Trimming shortened V by 2 bases and J by 6 bases, and 10 bases separated the two germline ends. Germline V lookup: CDR1 SGHDN, CDR2 FVKESK. There are 13 residues in the CDR3. On this clonotype itself: The antigen remains unidentified.

This sample also belongs to another study, concerning T cells expressing NK-cell markers. From that second work: A few donors likewise had their CD3+CD56-NKG2C+ fraction led by these clonotypes.

The sample comprised CD8+ T cells sorted from blood. This chain links TRBV14 with TRBJ1-2; D is undetermined. This sequence was found in a woman aged 18 to 35 in good health. CDR3 bases: TGTGCCAGCAGCCAATTCAGAGCCGATGGCTACACCTTC. Its translation: CASSQFRADGYTF.